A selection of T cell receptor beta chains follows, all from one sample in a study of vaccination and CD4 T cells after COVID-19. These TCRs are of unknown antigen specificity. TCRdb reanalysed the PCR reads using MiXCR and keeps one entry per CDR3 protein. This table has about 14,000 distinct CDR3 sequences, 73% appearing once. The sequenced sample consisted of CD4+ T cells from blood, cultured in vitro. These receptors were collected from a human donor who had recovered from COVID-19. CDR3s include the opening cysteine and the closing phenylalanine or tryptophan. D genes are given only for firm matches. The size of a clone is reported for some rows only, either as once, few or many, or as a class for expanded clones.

CASSTTGGTEAFF | TGTGCCAGCAGTACTACAGGGGGCACTGAAGCTTTCTTT | TRBD1 | TRBV6-2/TRBV6-3 | - | TRBJ1-1
CASSGTSESYEQYF | TGTGCCAGCAGCGGGACTAGCGAATCCTACGAGCAGTACTTC | TRBD2 | TRBV6-1 | - | TRBJ2-7
CASSPSEGVKTQHF | TGTGCCAGCAGCCCGTCCGAGGGCGTCAAGACCCAGCATTTT | - | TRBV7-8 | - | TRBJ1-5
CASSQGIRGGNYGYTF | TGTGCCAGCAGCCAAGGTATAAGGGGAGGAAACTATGGCTACACCTTC | - | TRBV4-2 | - | TRBJ1-2
CSARMDSNQPQHF | TGCAGTGCGCGGATGGATAGCAATCAGCCCCAGCATTTT | - | TRBV20-1 | - | TRBJ1-5
CASSEGHSGNTIYF | TGTGCCAGCAGCGAGGGGCACTCTGGAAACACCATATATTTT | - | TRBV7-6 | - | TRBJ1-3
CASSIFGPGDYGYTF | TGTGCCAGTAGTATATTTGGGCCAGGGGACTATGGCTACACCTTC | - | TRBV19 | few | TRBJ1-2
CASSPRRLAAQETQYF | TGTGCCAGCAGCCCCCGGCGGCTAGCGGCTCAAGAGACCCAGTACTTC | TRBD2 | TRBV7-9 | - | TRBJ2-5
CASSFRVGNTEAFF | TGTGCCAGCAGCTTCAGGGTTGGGAACACTGAAGCTTTCTTT | - | TRBV5-6 | - | TRBJ1-1
CATAGAGQETQYF | TGTGCCACCGCGGGAGCGGGCCAAGAGACCCAGTACTTC | TRBD2 | TRBV24-1 | few | TRBJ2-5
CASTSYRGRVADTEAFF | TGTGCCAGCACCTCTTACAGGGGGCGTGTCGCGGACACTGAAGCTTTCTTT | TRBD1 | TRBV27 | - | TRBJ1-1
CAISPSSNQPQHF | TGTGCCATCAGCCCGAGTAGCAATCAGCCCCAGCATTTT | - | TRBV10-3 | - | TRBJ1-5
CASVSGYEQYF | TGTGCCAGTGTTTCTGGATACGAGCAGTACTTC | - | TRBV28 | - | TRBJ2-7
CASSGGQGRRTEAFF | TGTGCCAGCAGTGGGGGACAGGGGCGGAGGACTGAAGCTTTCTTT | TRBD1 | TRBV27 | - | TRBJ1-1
CSASNPATDNTGELFF | TGCAGTGCTAGTAACCCAGCGACGGACAACACCGGGGAGCTGTTTTTT | - | TRBV20-1 | - | TRBJ2-2
CSARDPGSGQPQHF | TGCAGTGCTAGAGATCCGGGATCGGGGCAGCCCCAGCATTTT | - | TRBV20-1 | - | TRBJ1-5
CASSLDRGRLYGYTF | TGTGCCAGCAGCTTAGACCGGGGGCGTCTCTATGGCTACACCTTC | - | TRBV7-2 | - | TRBJ1-2
CASSLRGFYGYTF | TGTGCCAGCAGTTTACGGGGGTTCTATGGCTACACCTTC | - | TRBV12-3/TRBV12-4 | - | TRBJ1-2
CSAFEGTGELFF | TGCAGTGCCTTCGAGGGTACCGGGGAGCTGTTTTTT | - | TRBV20-1 | - | TRBJ2-2
CASSKGVCGKFYEQYF | TGTGCCAGCAGCAAAGGAGTATGCGGGAAGTTCTACGAGCAGTACTTC | - | TRBV21-1 | - | TRBJ2-7
CASSYGAGAIKETQYF | TGTGCCAGCAGTTACGGAGCGGGGGCGATAAAAGAGACCCAGTACTTC | TRBD2 | TRBV6-5 | - | TRBJ2-5
CASSFGSGRTNTEAFF | TGTGCCAGTAGTTTCGGATCGGGACGGACGAACACTGAAGCTTTCTTT | - | TRBV19 | - | TRBJ1-1
CASKLTGTANSPLHF | TGTGCCAGTAAACTAACCGGGACAGCTAATTCACCCCTCCACTTT | TRBD1 | TRBV27 | - | TRBJ1-6
CAWNARGPGTEAFF | TGTGCCTGGAACGCCAGGGGACCAGGTACTGAAGCTTTCTTT | - | TRBV30 | - | TRBJ1-1
CASHQGLDGYTF | TGTGCCAGCCACCAGGGGTTGGATGGCTACACCTTC | - | TRBV2 | - | TRBJ1-2
CSARATGLDEKLFF | TGCAGTGCTAGGGCCACAGGGTTGGATGAAAAACTGTTTTTT | - | TRBV20-1 | - | TRBJ1-4
CASSLYPPLLLNTEAFF | TGTGCCAGCAGTTTATATCCCCCTCTTCTTTTGAACACTGAAGCTTTCTTT | - | TRBV27 | - | TRBJ1-1
CASSPTRTGPSYEQYF | TGTGCCAGCAGCCCTACCCGGACAGGGCCATCCTACGAGCAGTACTTC | TRBD1 | TRBV6-1 | - | TRBJ2-7
CASSYGGTVRNSPLHF | TGTGCCAGCAGTTACGGCGGGACAGTAAGAAATTCACCCCTCCACTTT | TRBD1 | TRBV7-2 | - | TRBJ1-6
CSARDRGPPDTQYF | TGCAGTGCTAGGGACAGGGGGCCCCCCGATACGCAGTATTTT | TRBD1 | TRBV20-1 | - | TRBJ2-3
CASSIQGARSYGYTF | TGTGCCAGCAGTATTCAGGGGGCGCGAAGCTATGGCTACACCTTC | TRBD1 | TRBV28 | - | TRBJ1-2
CSAWPGQGNYGYTF | TGCAGTGCTTGGCCCGGACAGGGAAACTATGGCTACACCTTC | TRBD1 | TRBV20-1 | - | TRBJ1-2
CASNSRVVTGGVRETQYF | TGTGCCAGTAATTCCCGCGTCGTCACGGGCGGAGTCCGAGAGACCCAGTACTTC | - | TRBV19 | - | TRBJ2-5
CASSSGRSPLHF | TGTGCCAGCAGCTCAGGGAGATCACCCCTCCACTTT | - | TRBV5-5 | few | TRBJ1-6
CASNKQGWNSPLHF | TGTGCCAGCAACAAGCAGGGGTGGAATTCACCCCTCCACTTT | - | TRBV27 | - | TRBJ1-6